This T cell receptor (beta chain) is drawn from a study of metastatic and nonmetastatic thyroid tumors. TCRdb re-analyzed the PCR reads using MiXCR. The repertoire holds roughly 63,000 clones, around 15% seen once, with roughly a tenth in the top ten. The germline CDR1 and CDR2 sequences are KGHDR and SFDVKD. V shed 10 bases and J shed 9 bases, with 20 bases lying between them. There are 14 residues in the CDR3. Before thyroid surgery, none of the patients had received any treatment. This clone was seen a handful of times. This sequence originates from a male donor with papillary thyroid cancer or a benign thyroid nodule (not recorded which). Some clones in this sample may be carry-over from other donors' samples. The sequencing input was blood. The chain uses TRBV24-1 and TRBJ2-2; TRBD2 is a possible D gene (6 bases). The CDR3, as DNA: TGTGCCACTAAGTATCGGGAGAGCGCCTGGGAGCTGTTTTTT. Translated: CATKYRESAWELFF.